The 16 T cell receptor gamma chains reported below all come from one sample, sequenced in a study of gamma-delta T cells after stem cell transplantation. TCRdb reanalysed the RT-PCR reads with CATT. The repertoire holds approximately 3,500 gamma-chain clones, with 4.9% as singletons. Sequencing was done on a sample of gamma-delta T cells. The receptors here all came from a human donor. It is not recorded whose cells these are; they may come from a transplant donor.

A few counts support this clone. V and J are TRGV2 and TRGJ1 or TRGJ2. The CDR3 is 15 amino acids. With V trimmed by 0 bases and J by 1 base, 6 bases remained unmatched. Germline V gene sequence: CDR1 EGSNGY, CDR2 YDSYNSKV. The CDR3 nucleotides are TGTGCCACCTGGGACGGGCCAACAAATTATTATAAGAAACTCTTT. This gives the protein CATWDGPTNYYKKLF.

This clone has more than one count but fewer than ten. A read error is the likely source, as a far larger clone sits one nucleotide away. The chain couples TRGV8 to TRGJP2. The CDR3 contains 15 residues. CDR1 and CDR2 (germline): VENAVY, YDSYNSRV. The chain's CDR3 is CATWANGGSNWIKTF. The CDR3 DNA reads TGTGCCACCTGGGCGAATGGAGGTAGTAATTGGATCAAGACGTTT.

This clone was counted between two and nine times. This likely traces to a read error, being one base from a far larger clone. The chain employs TRGV9 and TRGJP. From germline, CDR1 is GITISATS and CDR2 ISYDGTV (reference sequence). This CDR3 region has 18 residues. Germline trimming cut 5 bases from V and 4 bases from J; bases unmatched to any gene: 11. In DNA form, the CDR3 reads TGTGCCTTGTGGGGGGGTGAACACCAAGAGTTGGGCAAAAAAATCAAGGTATTT. It encodes CALWGGEHQELGKKIKVF.

This clone was found a few times. This clone may be a read error of a much larger clone one base away. The J gene is TRGJ1 or TRGJ2, the V gene TRGV2. This CDR3 comprises 12 residues. Per germline, CDR1 EGSNGY and CDR2 YDSYNSKV. CDR3 residues: CATRDGHYKKLF. The CDR3, as DNA: TGTGCCACCCGGGACGGGCATTATAAGAAACTCTTT.

This clone is judged medium-sized (0.01 to 0.1%). A clone one base away is much larger, so this may be a read error. This same CDR3 is encoded by further DNA sequences in the sample. J is TRGJP and V is TRGV9. This CDR3 region has 16 residues. Germline values: CDR1 GITISATS, CDR2 ISYDGTV (reference sequence). Trimming removed 1 base from V and 6 bases from J; junction bases left unmatched: 3. The CDR3 DNA reads as TGTGCCTTGTGGGAGGTACGAGAGTTGGGCAAAAAAATCAAGGTATTT. Translation gives CALWEVRELGKKIKVF.

The sample holds a few counts of this clone. The chain recombines TRGV9 with TRGJP. Germline V CDR1 and CDR2: GITISATS, ISYDGTV (reference sequence). V lost 1 base to trimming and J lost 7 bases; unmatched junction nucleotides: 10. CDR3 length: 18 residues. CDR3 amino acids: CALWEVRYSELGKKIKVF. The CDR3 DNA reads TGTGCCTTGTGGGAGGTTAGGTACTCTGAGTTGGGCAAAAAAATCAAGGTATTT.

In the case of this clone: The same CDR3 is also encoded by other DNA sequences in this sample. The chain couples TRGV9 to TRGJP. The CDR3 covers 16 residues. V was clipped by 2 bases and J by 7 bases; unmatched bases: 5. Germline CDR1 reads GITISATS; CDR2 reads ISYDGTV (reference sequence). The CDR3 protein is CALWEAPELGKKIKVF. The CDR3 coding sequence is TGTGCCTTGTGGGAGGCCCCGGAGTTGGGCAAAAAAATCAAGGTATTT.

This clone is judged large (0.1 to 1%). A much larger clone lies a single base off, so this may be a read error. Other DNA sequences within the sample encode an identical CDR3. The chain joins TRGV9 to TRGJP. CDR1 and CDR2 (germline): GITISATS, ISYDGTV (reference sequence). V was clipped by 0 bases and J by 6 bases; unmatched bases: 2. This CDR3 region has 16 residues. The CDR3 loop reads CALWEVPELGKKIKVF. In nucleotides, the CDR3 is TGTGCCTTGTGGGAGGTGCCAGAGTTGGGCAAAAAAATCAAGGTATTT.

CDR3: CATWDGLGKLF. As DNA, the CDR3 is TGTGCCACCTGGGATGGGCTGGGGAAACTCTTT. The chain recombines TRGV4 with TRGJ1 or TRGJ2. Looked up from germline, CDR1 is EGSTGY and CDR2 is YDSYTSSV. V lost 0 bases, J lost 12 bases, and 5 bases stayed unmatched. The CDR3 runs to 11 residues.

Details on this clone: This sample also contains other DNA sequences that code for the same CDR3. In DNA form, the CDR3 reads TGTGCCTTGTGGGAGGTAAAGCAAGAGTTGGGCAAAAAAATCAAGGTATTT. This sequence encodes CALWEVKQELGKKIKVF. The chain recombines TRGV9 with TRGJP. Germline V gene data show CDR1 as GITISATS and CDR2 as ISYDGTV (reference sequence). Trimming removed 1 base from V and 3 bases from J; junction bases left unmatched: 3. The CDR3 runs 17 residues.

By share of the sample, this clone is medium-sized. Other DNA sequences from this sample encode an identical CDR3 as well. This chain links TRGV9 with TRGJP. The J segment lost 7 bases and the V segment lost 0 bases, leaving 6 bases of the junction unmatched. The CDR3 length is 17 residues. Germline-derived CDR1 and CDR2 are GITISATS and ISYDGTV (reference sequence). CDR3 protein: CALWEVQGELGKKIKVF. In DNA form, the CDR3 reads TGTGCCTTGTGGGAGGTGCAGGGGGAGTTGGGCAAAAAAATCAAGGTATTT.

This clone is deemed large. The same CDR3 arises from other DNA sequences in this sample as well. The chain uses TRGV9 and TRGJP. Germline CDR1 and CDR2: GITISATS and ISYDGTV (reference sequence). The V segment lost 3 bases and the J segment 4 bases; nucleotides outside the gene matches: 3. The CDR3 totals 16 residues. CDR3: CALWEPQELGKKIKVF. CDR3 sequence (DNA): TGTGCCTTGTGGGAGCCCCAAGAGTTGGGCAAAAAAATCAAGGTATTT.

By share, this clone ranks as large. The chain joins TRGV3 to TRGJ1 or TRGJ2. With 1 base clipped from V and 3 bases from J, the junction kept 6 bases outside the gene matches. The CDR3 has 14 residues. CDR1 is VTNTFY, CDR2 YDVSTARD, per germline (reference sequence). CDR3 nucleotides: TGTGCCACCTGGGACAGCCCACCTTATTATAAGAAACTCTTT. Protein product: CATWDSPPYYKKLF.

In its sample, this clone was seen a few times. This may stem from a read error, because a much larger clone lies one nucleotide away. This chain joins TRGV9 and TRGJ1 or TRGJ2. The CDR3 totals 9 residues. Germline V lookup: CDR1 GITISATS, CDR2 ISYDGTV (reference sequence). The CDR3, as DNA: TGTGCCCTGTGGGAGGTGCACCTCTTT. Protein: CALWEVHLF.

This clone is categorized as medium-sized (0.01 to 0.1%). The sample holds other DNA sequences that translate to the same CDR3. V is TRGV9 and J is TRGJ1 or TRGJ2. CDR1 is GITISATS and CDR2 is ISYDGTV in the germline V gene (reference sequence). The CDR3 consists of 14 residues. V lost 3 bases, J lost 2 bases, and 7 bases stayed unmatched. DNA of the CDR3: TGTGCCTTGTGGGAGCGAGGGGATTATTATAAGAAACTCTTT. It specifies CALWERGDYYKKLF.

As for this clone: A far larger clone differs by one base, so this is likely a read error. The chain uses TRGV9 and TRGJP. CDR1 is GITISATS, CDR2 ISYDGTV, per germline (reference sequence). CDR3 length: 17 residues. J lost 7 bases, V lost 2 bases, and 8 bases had no gene match. DNA of the CDR3: TGTGCCTTGTGGGAGGCCCTCTCCGAGTTGGGCAAAAAAATCAAGGTATTT. Amino acids: CALWEALSELGKKIKVF.